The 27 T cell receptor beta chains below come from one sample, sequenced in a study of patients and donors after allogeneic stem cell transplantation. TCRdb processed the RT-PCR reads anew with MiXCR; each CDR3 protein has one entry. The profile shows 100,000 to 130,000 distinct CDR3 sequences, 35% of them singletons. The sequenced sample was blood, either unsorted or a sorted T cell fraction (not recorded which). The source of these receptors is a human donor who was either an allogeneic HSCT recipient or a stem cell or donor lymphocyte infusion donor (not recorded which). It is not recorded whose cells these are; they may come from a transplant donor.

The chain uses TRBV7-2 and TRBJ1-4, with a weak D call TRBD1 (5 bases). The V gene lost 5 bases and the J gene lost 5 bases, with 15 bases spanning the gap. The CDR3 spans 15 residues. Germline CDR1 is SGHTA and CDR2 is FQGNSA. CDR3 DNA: TGTGCCAGCAGCGGTACAGGTTTGAGGAATGAAAAACTGTTTTTT. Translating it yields CASSGTGLRNEKLFF.

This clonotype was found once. The CDR3 nucleotides are TGTGCCAGTAGTGGGGTTCCGGTACTAGCGGGAGTCACCGGGGAGCTGTTTTTT. Its protein is CASSGVPVLAGVTGELFF. This rearrangement joins TRBV19 to TRBJ2-2; 11 nucleotides match TRBD2. The junction had 12 bases not matched to a gene; V was cut back by 5 bases and J by 4 bases. CDR1 and CDR2 (germline): LNHDA, SQIVND (reference sequence). The CDR3 is 18 amino acids. Full variable domain (outside the CDR3, taken from reference TRBV19 and TRBJ2-2): DGGITQSPKYLFRKEGQNVTLSCEQNLNHDAMYWYRQDPGQGLRLIYYSQIVNDFQKGDIAEGYSVSREKKESFPLTVTSAQKNPTAFYLCASSGVPVLAGVTGELFFGEGSRLTVL.

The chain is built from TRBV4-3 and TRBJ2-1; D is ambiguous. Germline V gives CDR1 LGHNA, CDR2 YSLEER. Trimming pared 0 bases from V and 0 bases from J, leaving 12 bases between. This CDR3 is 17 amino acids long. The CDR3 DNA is TGCGCCAGCAGCCAAGATGAGACTCCTAGCTCCTACAATGAGCAGTTCTTC. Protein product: CASSQDETPSSYNEQFF.

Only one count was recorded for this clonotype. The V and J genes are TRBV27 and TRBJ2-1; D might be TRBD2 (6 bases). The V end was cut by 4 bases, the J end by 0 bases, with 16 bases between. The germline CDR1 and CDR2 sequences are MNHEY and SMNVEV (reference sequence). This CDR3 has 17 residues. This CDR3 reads CASSYFAGIASYNEQFF. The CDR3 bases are TGTGCCAGCAGTTACTTCGCGGGAATCGCCTCCTACAATGAGCAGTTCTTC.

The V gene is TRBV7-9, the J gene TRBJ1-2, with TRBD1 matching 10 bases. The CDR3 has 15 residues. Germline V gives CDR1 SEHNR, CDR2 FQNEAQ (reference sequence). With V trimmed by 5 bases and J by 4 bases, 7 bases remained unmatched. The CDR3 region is CASSNRDRGFYGYTF. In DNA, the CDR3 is TGTGCCAGCAGCAACCGGGACAGGGGATTCTATGGCTACACCTTC.

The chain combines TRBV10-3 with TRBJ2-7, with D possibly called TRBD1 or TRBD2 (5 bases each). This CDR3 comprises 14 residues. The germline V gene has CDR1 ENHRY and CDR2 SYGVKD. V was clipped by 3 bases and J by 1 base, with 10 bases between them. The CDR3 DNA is TGTGCCATCAGTGACCCGGGGCGGTCCTACGAGCAGTACTTC. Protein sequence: CAISDPGRSYEQYF.

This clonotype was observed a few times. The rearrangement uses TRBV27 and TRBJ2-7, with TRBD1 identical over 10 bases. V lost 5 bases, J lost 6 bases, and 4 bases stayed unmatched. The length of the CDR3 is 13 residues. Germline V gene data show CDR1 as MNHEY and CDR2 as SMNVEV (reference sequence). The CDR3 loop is CASSLDRGVEQYF. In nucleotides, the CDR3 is TGTGCCAGCAGTCTGGACAGGGGGGTCGAGCAGTACTTC.

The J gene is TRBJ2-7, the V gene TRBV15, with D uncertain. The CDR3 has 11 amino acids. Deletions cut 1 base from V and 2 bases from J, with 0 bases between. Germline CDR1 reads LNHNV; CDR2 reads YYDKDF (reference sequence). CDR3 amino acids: CATSRAYEQYF. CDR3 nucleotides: TGTGCCACCAGCAGAGCCTACGAGCAGTACTTC.

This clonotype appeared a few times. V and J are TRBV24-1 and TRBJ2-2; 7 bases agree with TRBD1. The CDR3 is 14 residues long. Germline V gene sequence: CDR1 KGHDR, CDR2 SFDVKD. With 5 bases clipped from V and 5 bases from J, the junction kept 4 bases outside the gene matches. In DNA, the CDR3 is TGTGCCACCAGTGGGAAGGGGGCAACCGGGGAGCTGTTTTTT. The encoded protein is CATSGKGATGELFF.

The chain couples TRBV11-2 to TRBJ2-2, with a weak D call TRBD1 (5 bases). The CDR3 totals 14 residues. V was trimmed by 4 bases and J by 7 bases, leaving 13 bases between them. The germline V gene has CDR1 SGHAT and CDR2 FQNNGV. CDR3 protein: CASSSVRAVGELFF. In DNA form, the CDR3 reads TGTGCCAGCAGCTCAGTCAGGGCGGTCGGGGAGCTGTTTTTT.

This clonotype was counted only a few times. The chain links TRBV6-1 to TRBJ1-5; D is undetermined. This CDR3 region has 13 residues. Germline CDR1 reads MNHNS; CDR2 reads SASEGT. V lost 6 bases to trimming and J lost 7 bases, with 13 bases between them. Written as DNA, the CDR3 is TGTGCCAGCAGCGAGTACCAGCGGCAGCCCCAGCATTTT. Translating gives CASSEYQRQPQHF.

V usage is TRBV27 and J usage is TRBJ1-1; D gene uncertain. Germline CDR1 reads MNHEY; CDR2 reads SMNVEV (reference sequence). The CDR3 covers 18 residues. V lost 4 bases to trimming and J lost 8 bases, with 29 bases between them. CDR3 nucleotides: TGTGCCAGCAGTTCGACAAAATATCTAGTTTCTCCTCTCCTAGAAGCTTTCTTT. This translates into CASSSTKYLVSPLLEAFF.

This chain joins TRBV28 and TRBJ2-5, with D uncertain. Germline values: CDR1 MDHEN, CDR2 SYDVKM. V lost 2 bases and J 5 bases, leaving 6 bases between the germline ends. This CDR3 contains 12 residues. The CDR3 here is CASSLRWETQYF. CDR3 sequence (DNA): TGTGCCAGCAGTTTACGCTGGGAGACCCAGTACTTC.

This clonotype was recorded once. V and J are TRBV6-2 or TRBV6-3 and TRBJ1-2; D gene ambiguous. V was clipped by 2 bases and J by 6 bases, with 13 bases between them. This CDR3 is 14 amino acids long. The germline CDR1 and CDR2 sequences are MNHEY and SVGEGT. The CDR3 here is CASSYRWVFHGYTF. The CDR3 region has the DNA TGTGCCAGCAGTTACCGATGGGTTTTTCATGGCTACACCTTC.

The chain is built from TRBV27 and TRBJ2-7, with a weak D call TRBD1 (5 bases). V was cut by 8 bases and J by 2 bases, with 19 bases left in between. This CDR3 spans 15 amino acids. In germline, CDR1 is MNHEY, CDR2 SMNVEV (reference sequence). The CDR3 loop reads CASCRSTTDPYEQYF. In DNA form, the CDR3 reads TGTGCCAGCTGTCGCTCCACGACAGATCCCTACGAGCAGTACTTC.

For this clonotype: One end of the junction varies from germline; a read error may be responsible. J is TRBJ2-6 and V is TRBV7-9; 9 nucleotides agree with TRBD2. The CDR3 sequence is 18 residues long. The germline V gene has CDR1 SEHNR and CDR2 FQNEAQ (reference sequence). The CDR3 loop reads CASSLVAGAPPGAIVLTF. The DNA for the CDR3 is TGTGCCAGCAGCTTAGTAGCGGGGGCCCCTCCTGGGGCCATCGTCCTGACTTTC.

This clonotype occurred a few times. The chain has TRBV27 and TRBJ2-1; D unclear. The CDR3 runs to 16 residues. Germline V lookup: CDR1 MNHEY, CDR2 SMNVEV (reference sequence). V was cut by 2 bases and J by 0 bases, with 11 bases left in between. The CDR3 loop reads CASSLDAPSSYNEQFF. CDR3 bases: TGTGCCAGCAGTTTAGACGCGCCTAGCTCCTACAATGAGCAGTTCTTC.

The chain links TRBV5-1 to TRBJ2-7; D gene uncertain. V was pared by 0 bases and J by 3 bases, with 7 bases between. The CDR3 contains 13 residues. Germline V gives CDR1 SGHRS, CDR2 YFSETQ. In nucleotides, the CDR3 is TGCGCCAGCAGCTTGGACAGAGACTACGAGCAGTACTTC. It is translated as CASSLDRDYEQYF.

For the CDR3, the DNA is TGTGCCAGCAGTACCAAGCCCCTTCGGACTGAAGCTTTCTTT. Its translation: CASSTKPLRTEAFF. The J gene is TRBJ1-1, the V gene TRBV6-5; unclear D gene. The CDR3 spans 14 residues. Germline V gene lookup returns CDR1 MNHEY and CDR2 SVGAGI. V was shortened by 5 bases and J by 5 bases, with 15 bases between the two germline ends.

The CDR3 region is CASSYLPRPRGETQYF. The DNA of the CDR3 is TGTGCCAGCAGTTACCTACCCAGGCCGCGGGGAGAGACCCAGTACTTC. The chain recombines TRBV6-5 with TRBJ2-5; a weak D match, TRBD2 (6 bases). Trimming pared 2 bases from V and 4 bases from J, leaving 17 bases between. The germline gives CDR1 MNHEY, CDR2 SVGAGI. The CDR3 extends over 16 amino acids.

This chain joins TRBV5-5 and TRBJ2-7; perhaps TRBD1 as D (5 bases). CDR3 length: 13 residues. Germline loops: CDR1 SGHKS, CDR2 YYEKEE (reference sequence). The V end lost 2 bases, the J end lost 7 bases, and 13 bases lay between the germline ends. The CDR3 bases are TGTGCCAGCAGCTTCTTGGGGCGTTGGGAGCAGTACTTC. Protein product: CASSFLGRWEQYF.

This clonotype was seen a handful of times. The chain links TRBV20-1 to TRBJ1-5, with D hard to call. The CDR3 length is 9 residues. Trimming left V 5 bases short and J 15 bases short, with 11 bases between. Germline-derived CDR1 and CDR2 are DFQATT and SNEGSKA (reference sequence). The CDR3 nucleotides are TGCAGTGCTCTACTAGACGGGCATTTT. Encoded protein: CSALLDGHF.

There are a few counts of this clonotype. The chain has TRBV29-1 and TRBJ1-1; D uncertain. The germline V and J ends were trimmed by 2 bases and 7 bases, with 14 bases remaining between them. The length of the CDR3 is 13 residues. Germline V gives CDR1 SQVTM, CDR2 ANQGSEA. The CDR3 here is CSVEKGLGREAFF. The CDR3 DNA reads TGCAGCGTTGAAAAAGGTTTGGGCCGTGAAGCTTTCTTT.

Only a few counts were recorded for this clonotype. This CDR3 reads CASSPSGTSSYEQYF. Written as DNA, the CDR3 is TGTGCCAGCAGTCCCTCCGGGACTAGCAGTTACGAGCAGTACTTC. This chain links TRBV6-2 or TRBV6-3 with TRBJ2-7; 9 bases match TRBD2. V was clipped by 5 bases and J by 4 bases; unmatched bases: 9. CDR1 and CDR2 (germline): MNHEY, SVGEGT. The CDR3 has 15 residues.

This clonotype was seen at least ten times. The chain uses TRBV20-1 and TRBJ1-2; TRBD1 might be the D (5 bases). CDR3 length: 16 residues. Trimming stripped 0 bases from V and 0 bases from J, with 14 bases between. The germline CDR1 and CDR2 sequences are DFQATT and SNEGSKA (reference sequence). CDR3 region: CSARDSPRQTNYGYTF. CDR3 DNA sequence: TGCAGTGCTAGAGATTCCCCCCGACAGACTAACTATGGCTACACCTTC.

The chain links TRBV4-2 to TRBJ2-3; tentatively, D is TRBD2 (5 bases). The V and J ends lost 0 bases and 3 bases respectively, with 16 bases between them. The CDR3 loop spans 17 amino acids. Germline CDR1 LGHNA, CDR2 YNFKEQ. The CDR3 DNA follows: TGTGCCAGCAGCCAAGACGCGGCTCGGGGTGAGACAGATACGCAGTATTTT. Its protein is CASSQDAARGETDTQYF.

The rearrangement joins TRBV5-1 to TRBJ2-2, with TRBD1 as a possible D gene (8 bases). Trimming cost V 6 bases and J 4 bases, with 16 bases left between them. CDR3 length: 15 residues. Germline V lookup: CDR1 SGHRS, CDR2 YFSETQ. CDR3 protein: CASTSTGEGTGELFF. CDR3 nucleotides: TGCGCCAGCACCTCGACAGGGGAGGGCACCGGGGAGCTGTTTTTT.